The source of this T cell receptor beta chain is a study of blood T cell repertoires in COVID-19. Study-wide background: Nucleic acid was either cDNA or gDNA, and it came from T cells, B-cell-depleted T cells, or PBMCs.

V lost 5 bases and J lost 9, with 17 bases in between. The germline gives CDR1 SEHNR, CDR2 FQNEAQ (reference sequence). The CDR3 has 14 amino acids. The repertoire was sequenced with immunoSEQ multiplex PCR; TCRdb's copy has only in-frame clones and lacks some. Of about 160,000 clones listed, around 93% are singletons. Specimen: peripheral blood. The V call is TRBV7-9, the J call TRBJ2-1; the D is unclear. This clonotype was obtained from a man aged 25-45 years with COVID-19, enrolled during active disease. The DNA of the CDR3 is TGTGCCAGCAGCCCTCCGGTCACCCTCGTTGAGCAGTTCTTC. This encodes CASSPPVTLVEQFF.